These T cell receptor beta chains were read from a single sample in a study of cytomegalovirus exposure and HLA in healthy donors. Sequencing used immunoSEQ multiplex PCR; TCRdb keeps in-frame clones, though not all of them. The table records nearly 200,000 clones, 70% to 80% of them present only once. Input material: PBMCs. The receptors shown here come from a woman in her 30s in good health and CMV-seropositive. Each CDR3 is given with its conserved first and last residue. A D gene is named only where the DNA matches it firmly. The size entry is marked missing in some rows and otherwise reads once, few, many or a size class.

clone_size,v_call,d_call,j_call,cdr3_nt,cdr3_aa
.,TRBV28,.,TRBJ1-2,TGTGCCAGCAGTTTAGGGGGGGCAGGGGTGTACTATGGCTACACCTTC,CASSLGGAGVYYGYTF
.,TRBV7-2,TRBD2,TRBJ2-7,TGTGCCAGCAGCGCCTGGCGTAGCGGGAGCTCCTACGAGCAGTACTTC,CASSAWRSGSSYEQYF
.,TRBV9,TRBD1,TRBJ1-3,TGTGCCAGCAGCGTAGAGGTCAGGGGGGCTGGAAACACCATATATTTT,CASSVEVRGAGNTIYF
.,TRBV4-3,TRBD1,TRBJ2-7,TGCGCCAGCAGCCAAGGACAGGGGGACGAGCAGTACTTC,CASSQGQGDEQYF
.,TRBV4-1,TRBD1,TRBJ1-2,TGCGCCAGCAGCCAACTACAGGGGGCCGATGTCTACGGCTACACCTTC,CASSQLQGADVYGYTF
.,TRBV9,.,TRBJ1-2,TGTGCCAGCAGCGTAGAAAGGGGCGGGGGCTATGGCTACACCTTC,CASSVERGGGYGYTF
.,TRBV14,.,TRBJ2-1,TGTGCCAGCAGCCCTAGCAGCCCATCCTACAATGAGCAGTTCTTC,CASSPSSPSYNEQFF
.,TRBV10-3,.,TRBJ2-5,TGTGCCATCAGTGAGTCGGGCGGGATCCAAAAGACCCAGTACTTC,CAISESGGIQKTQYF
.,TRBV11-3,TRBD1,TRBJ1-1,TGTGCCAGCAGCTTGGGACAGGGATGGAACACTGAAGCTTTCTTT,CASSLGQGWNTEAFF
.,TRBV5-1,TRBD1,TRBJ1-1,TGCGCCAGCAGCGGGACAGACTCGAACACTGAAGCTTTCTTT,CASSGTDSNTEAFF
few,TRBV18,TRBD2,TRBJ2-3,TGTGCCAGCTTGACCGGGACTAGCGGACTCACAGATACGCAGTATTTT,CASLTGTSGLTDTQYF
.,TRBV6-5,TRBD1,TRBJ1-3,TGTGCCAGCAGTTACTCGTTCAGGGGGACTGGAAACACCATATATTTT,CASSYSFRGTGNTIYF
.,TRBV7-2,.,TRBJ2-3,TGTGCCAGCAGCATCCAATCGGGCGGGTTGACAGATACGCAGTATTTT,CASSIQSGGLTDTQYF
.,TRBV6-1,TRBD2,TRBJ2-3,TGTGCCAGCAGCCAACTAGCGGGGGGGCCAGATACGCAGTATTTT,CASSQLAGGPDTQYF
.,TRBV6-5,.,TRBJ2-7,TGTGCCAGCAGTTACTCGACTTCGAGCTACGAGCAGTACTTC,CASSYSTSSYEQYF
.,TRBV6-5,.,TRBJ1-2,TGTGCCAGCAGTTCAGGGGCGGCCTATGGCTACACCTTC,CASSSGAAYGYTF
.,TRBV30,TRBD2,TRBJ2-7,TGTGCCTGGAGTTACACTGGACTAGTCGGGATTTACTTC,CAWSYTGLVGIYF
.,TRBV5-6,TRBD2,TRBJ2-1,TGTGCCAGCAGCCCCGGGGTTATAGCGGGGGGCACTTTCAATGAGCAGTTCTTC,CASSPGVIAGGTFNEQFF
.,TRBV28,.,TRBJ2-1,TGTGCCAGCAGCGAGGGGGAACCCTCATTCAATGAGCAGTTCTTC,CASSEGEPSFNEQFF
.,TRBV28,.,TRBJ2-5,TGTGCCAGCAGTTTTAGCAGGGAAGAGACCCAGTACTTC,CASSFSREETQYF
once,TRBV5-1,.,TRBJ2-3,TGCGCCAGCAGCCCGGGACTCCCGGATACGCAGTATTTT,CASSPGLPDTQYF
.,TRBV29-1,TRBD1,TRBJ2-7,TGCAGCGTGGGGGGGACAGGGGAACCCTACGAGCAGTACTTC,CSVGGTGEPYEQYF
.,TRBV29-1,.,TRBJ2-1,TGCAGCGTCTCCACAGATAACTCCTACAATGAGCAGTTCTTC,CSVSTDNSYNEQFF
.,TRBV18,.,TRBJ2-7,TGTGCCAGCTCAACCACAGGGCAGAGGTACTTC,CASSTTGQRYF
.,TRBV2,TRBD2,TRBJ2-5,TGTGCCAGCAGGGGGCGAGCGGGAGGGCCGGGGGAGCAGTACTTC,CASRGRAGGPGEQYF
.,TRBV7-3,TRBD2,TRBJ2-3,TGTGCCAGCAGCTCTAGCGGGGGTAACACAGATACGCAGTATTTT,CASSSSGGNTDTQYF
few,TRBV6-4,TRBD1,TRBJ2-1,TGTGCCAGCAGTGAGACAGGGGACCATGAGCAGTTCTTC,CASSETGDHEQFF
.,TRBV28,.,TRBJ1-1,TGTGCCAGCAGTCCATGGATCGGGGGCACTGAAGCTTTCTTT,CASSPWIGGTEAFF
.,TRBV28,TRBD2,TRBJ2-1,TGTGCCAGCAGTTTCCCGGGACTAGCGGTAAGGATCTTC,CASSFPGLAVRIF
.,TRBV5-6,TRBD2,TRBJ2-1,TGTGCCAGCAGCTTGAGCGGGAGGGCCGGGAATGAGCAGTTCTTC,CASSLSGRAGNEQFF
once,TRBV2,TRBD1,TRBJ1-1,TGTGCCAGCAAACAGGGGGCGCCATACTCTGAAGCTTTCTTT,CASKQGAPYSEAFF
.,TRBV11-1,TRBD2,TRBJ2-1,TGTGCCAGCAGCCCCCGGGGGACTAGCGGGAGCCATGAGCAGTTCTTC,CASSPRGTSGSHEQFF
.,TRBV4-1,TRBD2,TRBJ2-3,TGCGCCAGCAGTCTTGCGACTAGCGGTGGAGATACGCAGTATTTT,CASSLATSGGDTQYF
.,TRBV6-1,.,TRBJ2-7,TGTGCCAGTCGTACAGGGATCTCCTACGAGCAGTACTTC,CASRTGISYEQYF
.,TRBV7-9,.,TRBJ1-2,TGTGCCAGCAGCTTAAATGGGGCAATCTATGGCTACACCTTC,CASSLNGAIYGYTF
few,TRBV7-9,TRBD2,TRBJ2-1,TGTGCCAGCAGCCTCGACCGGGGGGGCGTGGGGTACAATGAGCAGTTCTTC,CASSLDRGGVGYNEQFF
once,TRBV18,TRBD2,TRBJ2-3,TGTGCCAGCTCTCCCACTAGCGGGAGAGGGGATACGCAGTATTTT,CASSPTSGRGDTQYF
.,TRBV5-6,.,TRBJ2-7,TGTGCCAGCAGCTTGGCCGGCACGGGGTACGAGCAGTACTTC,CASSLAGTGYEQYF
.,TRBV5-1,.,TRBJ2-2,TGCGCCACCACGAGTCCGAACACCGGGGAGCTGTTTTTT,CATTSPNTGELFF
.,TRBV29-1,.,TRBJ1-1,TGCAGCGTTGAAAGGCGACAGCTTTTGGAAGCTTTCTTT,CSVERRQLLEAFF
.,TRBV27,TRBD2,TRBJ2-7,TGTGCCAGCAGTCACCAACTAGCGGGTCTAGTCGAGCAGTACTTC,CASSHQLAGLVEQYF
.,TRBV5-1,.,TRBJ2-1,TGCGCCAGCAGCTTGGAAGCCCGGCGGGACAATGAGCAGTTCTTC,CASSLEARRDNEQFF
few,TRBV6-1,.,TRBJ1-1,TGTGCCAGCAGAATTCAAAACACTGAAGCTTTCTTT,CASRIQNTEAFF
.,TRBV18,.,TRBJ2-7,TGTGCCAGCTCACCAGACTCCCAGCGGCCCTACGAGCAGTACTTC,CASSPDSQRPYEQYF
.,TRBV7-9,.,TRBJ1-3,TGTGCCAGCAGCTTAGACGGCTCTGGAAACACCATATATTTT,CASSLDGSGNTIYF
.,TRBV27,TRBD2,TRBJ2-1,TGTGCCAGCAGTTCAGGACTAGTCCGGAGGGATGAGCAGTTCTTC,CASSSGLVRRDEQFF
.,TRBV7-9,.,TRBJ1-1,TGTGCCAGCAGTTTTCCAGGGGCCACTGAAGCTTTCTTT,CASSFPGATEAFF
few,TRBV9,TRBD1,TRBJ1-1,TGTGCCAGCAGCCGACAGGGCTCTGGGAATCCTGAAGCTTTCTTT,CASSRQGSGNPEAFF
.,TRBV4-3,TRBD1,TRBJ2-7,TGCGCCAGCAGCGTTGACAGGGCGTCCTACGAGCAGTACTTC,CASSVDRASYEQYF
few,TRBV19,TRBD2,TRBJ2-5,TGTGCCAGTAGTATAGAGGGGACTAGATCTAGGGAGACCCAGTACTTC,CASSIEGTRSRETQYF
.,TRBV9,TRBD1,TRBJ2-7,TGTGCCAGCAGCGTAGGGACAGGGGGCGAGCAGTACTTC,CASSVGTGGEQYF
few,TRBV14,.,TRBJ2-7,TGTGCCAGCAGCCAAGGAGCGTCCGGCTCCTACGAGCAGTACTTC,CASSQGASGSYEQYF
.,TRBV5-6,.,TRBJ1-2,TGTGCCAGCAGCTTAGGGGAAATTAACTATGGCTACACCTTC,CASSLGEINYGYTF